Listed here is a single T cell receptor beta chain. RNA transcripts served as template for amplifying TCR beta CDR3 sequences. HTBI-primed first-round RT-PCR preceded second-round multiplex PCR. TCRdb recomputed calls from the multiplex PCR reads with MiXCR, one row per CDR3 protein. The sample includes 650,000 to 900,000 distinct CDR3 sequences, 40% seen only once; the top ten take 44%. The V gene end was trimmed by 0 bases and the J gene end by 5 bases; junction bases not matched to a gene: 1. The length of the CDR3 is 13 residues. Germline V gene data show CDR1 as SGHRS and CDR2 as YFSETQ. This sample is part of a study of Graves' ophthalmopathy and Graves' hyperthyroidism. Study at large: Peripheral blood collection took place at initial diagnosis, before any treatment.

Among the exclusions were patients with other autoimmune diseases, uncontrolled infections, pregnancy or lactation. This TCR was recovered from an adult man with Graves' ophthalmopathy. The gene calls are TRBV5-1 and TRBJ2-7; TRBD1 matches at 8 bases. The sample consisted of peripheral blood. CDR3 nucleotide sequence: TGCGCCAGCAGCTTGGCACAGGGGGACGAGCAGTACTTC. Residues: CASSLAQGDEQYF.